This TCR beta chain was sequenced in a study of metastatic and nonmetastatic thyroid tumors. Looking at the study overall: Blood and tumor or nodule tissue repertoires from malignant and benign thyroid patients were compared.

Germline V CDR1 and CDR2: DFQATT, SNEGSKA (reference sequence). CDR3 size: 13 residues. The ends were cut back, 1 base at V and 4 bases at J, with 8 bases in the middle. Thyroid surgery took place with no prior treatment in any patient. Authors' methods: Across clinicopathological groups, CDR3 differences served as the basis for building a distant-metastasis classifier for papillary thyroid cancer. TCRdb used MiXCR to call clones anew from the PCR reads. These V and J calls derive from TCRdb rather than the authors' analysis. The table has over 10,000 clones, approximately 33% seen once; the top ten hold 10% to 15%. Notes on the study in general: Malignant thyroid tumors reportedly exceeded benign nodules significantly in TCR beta diversity, with the difference appearing in blood and tumor.

By share, this clone counts as medium-sized. Its antigen is not known. The J gene is TRBJ1-5, the V gene TRBV20-1; D not certain. The clonotype comes from a male donor with papillary thyroid cancer or a benign thyroid nodule (not recorded which). Some clones in this sample may be carry-over from other donors' samples. The source material was tumor tissue. The CDR3 loop is CSARVTANQPQHF. The CDR3 DNA reads TGCAGTGCTAGAGTAACGGCGAATCAGCCCCAGCATTTT.